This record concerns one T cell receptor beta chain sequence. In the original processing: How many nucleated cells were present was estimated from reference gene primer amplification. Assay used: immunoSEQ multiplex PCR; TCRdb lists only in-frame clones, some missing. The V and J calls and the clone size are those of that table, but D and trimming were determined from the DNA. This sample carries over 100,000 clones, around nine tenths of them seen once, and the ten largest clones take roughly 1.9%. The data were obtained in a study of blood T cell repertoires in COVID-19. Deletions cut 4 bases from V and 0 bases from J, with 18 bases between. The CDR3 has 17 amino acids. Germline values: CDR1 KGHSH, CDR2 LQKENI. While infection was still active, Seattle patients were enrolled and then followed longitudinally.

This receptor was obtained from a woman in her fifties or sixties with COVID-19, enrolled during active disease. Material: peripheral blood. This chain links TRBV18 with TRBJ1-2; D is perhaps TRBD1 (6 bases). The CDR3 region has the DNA TGTGCCAGCTCACTTCCCAGGGGAGTGGGATCTAACTATGGCTACACCTTC. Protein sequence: CASSLPRGVGSNYGYTF.